This T cell receptor beta chain was sequenced during a study of blood T cells in healthy people across ages. Findings and caveats of the study: Fewer expanded clones and more diversity marked long-lived versus aged donors.

Combining a sample-barcoded 5' primer with a J-beta primer mix, a second PCR ran for roughly 7 to 11 cycles. All cDNA molecules were each tagged by a template-switch adaptor with 12 random nucleotides. Each CDR3 protein gets one entry after TCRdb re-called the 5' RACE reads with MiXCR. The repertoire holds about 730,000 distinct CDR3 sequences, roughly 47% seen once, with approximately 22% in the top ten. Regarding this clonotype: The antigen remains undetermined.

All donors came from Russia, were Caucasian and healthy, and spanned ages roughly 6 to 95. Each donor supplied roughly 9.1 milliliters of peripheral blood. CDR3 size: 15 residues. In germline, CDR1 is LGHDT, CDR2 YNNKEL (reference sequence). Trimming pared 1 base from V and 2 bases from J, leaving 11 bases between. The source is a woman in her sixties or seventies in good health. The sequenced material came from blood. V is TRBV3-1 and J is TRBJ2-5; weak D call: TRBD2 (6 bases). This chain's CDR3 is CASSQGGDWQETQYF. As DNA, the CDR3 is TGTGCCAGCAGCCAAGGGGGGGACTGGCAAGAGACCCAGTACTTC.